Listed below are T cell receptor beta chains from one sample, sequenced in a study of shared clonotypes between healthy human individuals. The repertoire was sequenced with immunoSEQ multiplex PCR; TCRdb's copy has only in-frame clones and lacks some. In the table there are roughly 550,000 clones, roughly 96% of which are singletons. The sample taken for sequencing was naive CD8+ T cells sorted from blood. All receptors come from a woman aged 25 to 39 in good health. Each CDR3 is given with its conserved first and last residue. Each record gives: V gene, clone size, D gene, J gene, CDR3 DNA, CDR3 protein. The D gene is left open where the match is weak. The size entry is marked missing in some rows and otherwise reads once, few, many or a size class.

>TRBV13|.|TRBD1|TRBJ2-5
TGTGCCAGCAGCATAGGGGGACAGGGGCGCGAGACCCAGTACTTC
CASSIGGQGRETQYF
>TRBV6-5|few|.|TRBJ2-7
TGTGCCAGCAGTTACCACGTAACCTACGAGCAGTACTTC
CASSYHVTYEQYF
>TRBV7-9|.|.|TRBJ1-1
TGTGCCAGCAGCCCAGGACTTTCTTCTGAAGCTTTCTTT
CASSPGLSSEAFF
>TRBV13|once|TRBD1|TRBJ1-1
TGTGCCAGCAGCTCTCGGACAGGGGGCACGAACACTGAAGCTTTCTTT
CASSSRTGGTNTEAFF
>TRBV25-1|once|TRBD2|TRBJ2-7
TGTGCCAGCAGTGAATATATTAGCGGGCGTAAATCCTACGAGCAGTACTTC
CASSEYISGRKSYEQYF
>TRBV7-9|once|.|TRBJ2-7
TGTGCCAGCAGCGGCTCTCTAGGCCGCCGCTCCTACGAGCAGTACTTC
CASSGSLGRRSYEQYF
>TRBV7-9|.|.|TRBJ2-7
TGTGCCAGCAGCTTATTCGTGGGAAGGAACGAGCAGTACTTC
CASSLFVGRNEQYF
>TRBV1|.|.|TRBJ2-7
TGCACCAGCAGCCAAGATAGGAGGAGGAGTTACGAGCAGTACTTC
CTSSQDRRRSYEQYF
>TRBV29-1|.|TRBD2|TRBJ2-7
TGCAGCGTCGGGGGGACTAGCGGGAGTTACGAGCAGTACTTC
CSVGGTSGSYEQYF
>TRBV29-1|.|.|TRBJ2-3
TGCAGCGGTGGGCCTATCCAGGCGACGCCAGATACGCAGTATTTT
CSGGPIQATPDTQYF
>TRBV27|.|.|TRBJ1-1
TGTGCCAGCTTTCGGCTGAACACTGAAGCTTTCTTT
CASFRLNTEAFF
>TRBV28|.|.|TRBJ2-4
TGTGCCAGCAGGAAAACTGGACCCTTAGCCAAAAACATTCAGTACTTC
CASRKTGPLAKNIQYF
>TRBV13|.|.|TRBJ2-1
TGTGCCAGCAGCTTAGGTAACAATGAGCAGTTCTTC
CASSLGNNEQFF
>TRBV5-6|.|.|TRBJ2-7
TGTGCCAGCAGCTGGGAAATAGCAGGGGTACAGTACTTC
CASSWEIAGVQYF
>TRBV5-4|.|TRBD2|TRBJ2-7
TGTGCCAGCAGCTTGGATGGACTAGCGGGAGATTACGAGCAGTACTTC
CASSLDGLAGDYEQYF
>TRBV27|.|.|TRBJ2-7
TGTGCCAGCAGTTTAGTTGTGGCCGGAGGGTCCTACGAGCAGTACTTC
CASSLVVAGGSYEQYF
>TRBV29-1|.|.|TRBJ1-5
TGCAGCGTTTTTCTTCCGGCCGGGGGAGGGGGCAATCAGCCCCAGCATTTT
CSVFLPAGGGGNQPQHF
>TRBV27|.|TRBD2|TRBJ2-1
TGTGCCAGCAACCGGGCTAGCGGGAATAATGAGCAGTTCTTC
CASNRASGNNEQFF
>TRBV28|.|.|TRBJ2-7
TGTGCCAGCAGTCTCACCGGGGCTAACTACGAGCAGTACTTC
CASSLTGANYEQYF
>TRBV11-3|.|.|TRBJ2-1
TGTGCCAGCTCTCACGGGAACAATGAGCAGTTCTTC
CASSHGNNEQFF
>TRBV6-5|.|.|TRBJ1-2
TGTGCCAGCAGTTACAATGGGGGCCCCAATGGCTACACCTTC
CASSYNGGPNGYTF
>TRBV5-7|.|TRBD2|TRBJ2-3
TGTGCCAGCAGCCCTGGGACTAGCGGGTGCACAGATACGCAGTATTTT
CASSPGTSGCTDTQYF
>TRBV7-3|.|TRBD2|TRBJ2-3
TGTGCCAGCAGCTTAGATGTCTGGCGGGAGGGTACAGATACGCAGTATTTT
CASSLDVWREGTDTQYF
>TRBV27|.|TRBD2|TRBJ2-7
TGTGCCAGCAGCCAAAGCGGGAGTACGACCTACGAGCAGTACTTC
CASSQSGSTTYEQYF
>TRBV19|.|.|TRBJ2-2
TGTGCCAGTATCGGGGCGGACCGTATCAACACCGGGGAGCTGTTTTTT
CASIGADRINTGELFF
>TRBV27|.|TRBD2|TRBJ2-7
TGTGCCAGCACGGGACTAGCGAGCGAGCAGTACTTC
CASTGLASEQYF
>TRBV29-1|.|TRBD2|TRBJ2-1
TGCAGCGTGATGACTAGCGGGAGAGGTAATGAGCAGTTCTTC
CSVMTSGRGNEQFF
>TRBV2|.|TRBD2|TRBJ2-7
TGTGCCAGCACACTAGCGGGAGGTTTGCACTTC
CASTLAGGLHF
>TRBV2|.|.|TRBJ2-7
TGTGCCAGCTTCCGGGACTCCTACGAGCAGTACTTC
CASFRDSYEQYF
>TRBV29-1|once|TRBD2|TRBJ2-1
TGCAGCGTCCTTAGCGGGAGATCCAATGAGCAGTTCTTC
CSVLSGRSNEQFF
>TRBV5-1|.|TRBD1|TRBJ2-1
TGCGCCAGCAGCCCATTTAACAGGGGTACTTCCTACAATGAGCAGTTCTTC
CASSPFNRGTSYNEQFF
>TRBV27|.|TRBD1|TRBJ2-7
TGTGCCAGCAGTTCCGGGACAGGGCGCTACGAGCAGTACTTC
CASSSGTGRYEQYF
>TRBV27|.|.|TRBJ1-1
TGTGCCAGCAGTTTAACCGGGGCGAACACTGAAGCTTTCTTT
CASSLTGANTEAFF
>TRBV28|.|.|TRBJ1-2
TGTGCCAGCAGTTTCGAGGGTTATACTGGCTACACCTTC
CASSFEGYTGYTF
>TRBV7-6|once|TRBD2|TRBJ2-5
TGTGCCAGCAGCTTAGGCGGGACTAGCGGGTCCCAGTACCAAGAGACCCAGTACTTC
CASSLGGTSGSQYQETQYF
>TRBV4-1|.|.|TRBJ1-2
TGCGCCAGCAGCCAAGATGAAGGTTGGGGCTACACCTTC
CASSQDEGWGYTF
>TRBV7-2|.|.|TRBJ2-7
TGTGCCAGCAGCTTAAGGGAGTGGGGCAGGAGCTCCTACGAGCAGTACTTC
CASSLREWGRSSYEQYF
>TRBV21-1|.|.|TRBJ2-7
TGTGCCAGCAGCAAAGGAGGTCTACGGGGGGTCGGGGAGCAGTACTTC
CASSKGGLRGVGEQYF
>TRBV7-9|.|TRBD1|TRBJ1-1
TGTGCCAGCAGTCTGGGACAGGGGCACACTGAAGCTTTCTTT
CASSLGQGHTEAFF